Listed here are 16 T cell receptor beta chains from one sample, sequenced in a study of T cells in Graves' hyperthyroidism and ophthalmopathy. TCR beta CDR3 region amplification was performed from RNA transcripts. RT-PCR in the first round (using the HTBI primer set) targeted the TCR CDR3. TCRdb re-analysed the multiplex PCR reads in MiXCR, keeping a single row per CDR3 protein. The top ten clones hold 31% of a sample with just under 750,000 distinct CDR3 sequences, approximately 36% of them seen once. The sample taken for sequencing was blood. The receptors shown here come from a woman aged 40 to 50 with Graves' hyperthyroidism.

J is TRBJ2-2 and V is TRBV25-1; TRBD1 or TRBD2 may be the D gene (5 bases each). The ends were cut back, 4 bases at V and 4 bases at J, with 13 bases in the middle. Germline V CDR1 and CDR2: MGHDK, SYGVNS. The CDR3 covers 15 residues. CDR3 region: CASSAGTPLTGELFF. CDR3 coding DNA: TGTGCCAGCAGTGCAGGGACCCCGCTCACCGGGGAGCTGTTTTTT. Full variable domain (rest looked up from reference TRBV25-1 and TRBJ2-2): EADIYQTPRYLVIGTGKKITLECSQTMGHDKMYWYQQDPGMELHLIHYSYGVNSTEKGDLSSESTVSRIRTEHFPLTLESARPSHTSQYLCASSAGTPLTGELFFGEGSRLTVL.

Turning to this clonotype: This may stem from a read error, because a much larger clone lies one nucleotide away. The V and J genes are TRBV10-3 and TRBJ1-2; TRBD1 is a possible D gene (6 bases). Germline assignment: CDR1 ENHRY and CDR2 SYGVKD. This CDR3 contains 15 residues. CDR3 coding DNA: TGTGCCAGCAGTGAATATGCACAGGGAATCTATAGCTACACCTTC. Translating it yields CASSEYAQGIYSYTF.

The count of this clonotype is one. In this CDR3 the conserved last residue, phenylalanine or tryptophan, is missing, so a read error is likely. The CDR3 region has the DNA TGTGCCAGCAGCCCACAGAAGAACACTGAAGCTTTCCTT. Residues: CASSPQKNTEAFL. The rearrangement joins TRBV7-9 to TRBJ1-1; D gene unclear. V was clipped by 5 bases and J by 1 base, with 8 bases between them. Germline V gene lookup returns CDR1 SEHNR and CDR2 FQNEAQ (reference sequence). The length of the CDR3 is 13 residues.

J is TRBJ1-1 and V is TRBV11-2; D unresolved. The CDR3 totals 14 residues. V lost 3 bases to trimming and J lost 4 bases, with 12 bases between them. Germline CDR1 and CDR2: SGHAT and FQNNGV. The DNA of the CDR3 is TGTGCCAGCAGCTTTGTGGGGATGAGCACTGAAGCTTTCTTT. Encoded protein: CASSFVGMSTEAFF.

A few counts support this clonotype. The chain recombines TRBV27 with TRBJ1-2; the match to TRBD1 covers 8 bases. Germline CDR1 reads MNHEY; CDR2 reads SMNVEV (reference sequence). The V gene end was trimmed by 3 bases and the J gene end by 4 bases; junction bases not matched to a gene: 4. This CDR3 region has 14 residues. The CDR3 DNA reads TGTGCCAGCAGTTTCGGACAGGGTAGCTATGGCTACACCTTC. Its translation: CASSFGQGSYGYTF.

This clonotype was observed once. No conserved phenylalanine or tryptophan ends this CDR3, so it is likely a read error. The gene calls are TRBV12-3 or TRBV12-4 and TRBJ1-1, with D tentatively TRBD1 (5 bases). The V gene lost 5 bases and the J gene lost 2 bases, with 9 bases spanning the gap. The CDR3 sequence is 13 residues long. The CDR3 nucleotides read TGTGCCAGCAGTGCGACAGTAAACACTGAAGCTTTCTCT. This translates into CASSATVNTEAFS.

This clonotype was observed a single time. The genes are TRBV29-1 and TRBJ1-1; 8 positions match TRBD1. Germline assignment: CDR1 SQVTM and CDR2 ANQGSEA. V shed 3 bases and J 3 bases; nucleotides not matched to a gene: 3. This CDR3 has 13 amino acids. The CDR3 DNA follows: TGCAGCGTTGAGGGACAGGAGGACACTGAAGCTTTCTTT. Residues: CSVEGQEDTEAFF.

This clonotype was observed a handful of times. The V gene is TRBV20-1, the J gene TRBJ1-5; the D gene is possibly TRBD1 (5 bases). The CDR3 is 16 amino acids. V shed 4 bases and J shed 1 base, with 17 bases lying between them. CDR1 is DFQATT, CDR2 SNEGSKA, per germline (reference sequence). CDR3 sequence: CSANTGRLRSNQPQHF. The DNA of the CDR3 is TGCAGTGCTAACACGGGACGCTTGAGAAGCAATCAGCCCCAGCATTTT.

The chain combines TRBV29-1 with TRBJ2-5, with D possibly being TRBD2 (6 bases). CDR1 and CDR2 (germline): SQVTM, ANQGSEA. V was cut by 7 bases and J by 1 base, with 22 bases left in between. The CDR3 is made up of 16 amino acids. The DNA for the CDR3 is TGCAGCGCTGATCGTGGGATAGCGGTCGCCCAAGAGACCCAGTACTTC. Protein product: CSADRGIAVAQETQYF.

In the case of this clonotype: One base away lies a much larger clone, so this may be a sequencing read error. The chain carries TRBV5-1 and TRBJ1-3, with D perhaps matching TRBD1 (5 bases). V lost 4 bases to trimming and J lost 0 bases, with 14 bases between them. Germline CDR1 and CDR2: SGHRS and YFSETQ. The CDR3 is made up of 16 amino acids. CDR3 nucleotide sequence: TGCGCCAGCAGCGTTTGTGGGACGGACTCTGGAAACACCATATATTTT. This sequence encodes CASSVCGTDSGNTIYF.

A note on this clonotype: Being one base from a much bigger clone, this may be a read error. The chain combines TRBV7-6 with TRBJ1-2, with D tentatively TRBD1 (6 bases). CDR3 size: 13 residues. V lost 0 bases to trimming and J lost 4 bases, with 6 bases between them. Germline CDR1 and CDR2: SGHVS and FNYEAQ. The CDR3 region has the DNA TGTGCCAGCAGCTTAGCGGACAGCTATGGCTACACCTTC. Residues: CASSLADSYGYTF.

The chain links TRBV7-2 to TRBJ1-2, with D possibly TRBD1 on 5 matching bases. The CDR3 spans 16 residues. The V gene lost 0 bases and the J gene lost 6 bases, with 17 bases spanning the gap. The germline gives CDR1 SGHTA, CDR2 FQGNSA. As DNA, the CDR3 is TGTGCCAGCAGCTTAGCGCAGGGTTTAGCAATGGATGGCTACACCTTC. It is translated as CASSLAQGLAMDGYTF.

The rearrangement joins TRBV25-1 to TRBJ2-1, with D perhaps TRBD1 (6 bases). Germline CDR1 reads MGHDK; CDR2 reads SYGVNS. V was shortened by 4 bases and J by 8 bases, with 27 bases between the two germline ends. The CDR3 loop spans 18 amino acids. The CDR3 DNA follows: TGTGCCAGCAGTGTCTCATTATCACAGGGTAGGACATTCCATGAGCAGTTCTTC. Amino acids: CASSVSLSQGRTFHEQFF.

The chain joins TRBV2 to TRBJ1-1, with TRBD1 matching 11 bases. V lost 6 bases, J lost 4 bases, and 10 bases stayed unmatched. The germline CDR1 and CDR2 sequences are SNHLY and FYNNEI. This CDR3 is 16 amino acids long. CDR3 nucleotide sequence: TGTGCCAGCAGGCCGGACAGGGGGCGAAGATTCACTGAAGCTTTCTTT. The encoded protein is CASRPDRGRRFTEAFF.

This CDR3 reads CASSLRTGMDTEAFF. The DNA for the CDR3 is TGTGCCAGCAGTTTAAGGACAGGGATGGACACTGAAGCTTTCTTT. V usage is TRBV28 and J usage is TRBJ1-1, with TRBD1 matching over 8 bases. Per the germline V gene, CDR1 is MDHEN and CDR2 is SYDVKM. CDR3 length equals 15 residues. J was trimmed by 3 bases and V by 2 bases; bases with no gene match: 5.

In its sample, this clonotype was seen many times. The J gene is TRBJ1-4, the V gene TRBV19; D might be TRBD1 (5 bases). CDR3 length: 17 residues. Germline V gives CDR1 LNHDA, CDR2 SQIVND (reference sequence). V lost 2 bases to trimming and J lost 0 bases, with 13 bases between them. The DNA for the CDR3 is TGTGCCAGTAGTATAATAGAGCAGGGCGCAACTAATGAAAAACTGTTTTTT. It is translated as CASSIIEQGATNEKLFF.